This entry describes one TCR beta chain. What it recognizes is unknown. This entry comes from a study of cytomegalovirus exposure and HLA in healthy donors. The PCR used 60 Vbeta and 13 Jbeta primers. Here immunoSEQ multiplex PCR was the method, and the copy in TCRdb shows in-frame clones only, minus some. The data hold about 83,000 clones, with 80% to 90% observed a single time. Points from the study as a whole: As a later analysis revealed, most CMV-associated TCR beta chains appeared HLA-restricted.

The germline gives CDR1 SGHTA, CDR2 FQGTGA. J gave up 7 bases and V 6 bases, and 6 bases lay outside the gene matches. The CDR3 sequence is 14 residues long. The chain uses TRBV7-3 and TRBJ2-1, with TRBD1 matching over 10 bases. The receptor was isolated from a woman in her 30s in good health and CMV-seronegative. Sample: PBMCs. The DNA for the CDR3 is TGTGCCAGCAGGTCCGGGACAGGGGTGAATGAGCAGTTCTTC. The encoded protein is CASRSGTGVNEQFF.